A single sample gave rise to the 5 T cell receptor beta chains below, sequenced in a study of cytomegalovirus exposure and HLA in healthy donors. The PCR had 60 Vbeta and 13 Jbeta primers. Measured with immunoSEQ multiplex PCR; TCRdb has only the in-frame clones, and not every one. The sample lists 170,000 or so clones, roughly 84% occurring once. Input material: PBMCs. These receptors were collected from a man between 50 and 59 years old in good health and CMV-seropositive.

V is TRBV11-3 and J is TRBJ2-3; tentative D call: TRBD2 (5 bases). Germline lookup yields CDR1 SGHNT and CDR2 YENEEA. This CDR3 comprises 15 residues. V was pared by 3 bases and J by 5 bases, with 15 bases between. CDR3 residues: CASSFGLADGDTQYF. CDR3 DNA: TGTGCCAGCAGCTTCGGCCTAGCAGACGGAGATACGCAGTATTTT.

The V gene is TRBV27, the J gene TRBJ2-1; the match to TRBD2 covers 7 bases. This CDR3 comprises 13 residues. J gave up 8 bases and V 8 bases, and 9 bases lay outside the gene matches. The germline CDR1 and CDR2 sequences are MNHEY and SMNVEV (reference sequence). The CDR3 sequence: CASVTRGSHEQFF. CDR3 sequence (DNA): TGTGCCAGCGTGACGCGCGGGAGCCATGAGCAGTTCTTC.

The chain recombines TRBV27 with TRBJ2-2; 7 bases line up with TRBD2. The V segment lost 2 bases and the J segment 3 bases; nucleotides outside the gene matches: 12. The CDR3 has 18 amino acids. Germline V lookup: CDR1 MNHEY, CDR2 SMNVEV (reference sequence). The CDR3 DNA sequence: TGTGCCAGCAGTTTAGGGGGGGTGGGAGGGCCTGACACCGGGGAGCTGTTTTTT. Amino acids: CASSLGGVGGPDTGELFF.

V and J are TRBV5-8 and TRBJ2-3; the match to TRBD2 covers 9 bases. This CDR3 spans 15 amino acids. The V gene end was trimmed by 2 bases and the J gene end by 3 bases; junction bases not matched to a gene: 4. CDR1 is SGHTS, CDR2 YDEGEE, per germline. For the CDR3, the DNA is TGTGCCAGCAGCTTAAGGACTAGCGAAACAGATACGCAGTATTTT. This translates into CASSLRTSETDTQYF.

The chain couples TRBV15 to TRBJ1-4, with 9 bases matching TRBD1. The CDR3 runs to 17 residues. V trimming: 5 bases; J trimming: 3 bases; junction bases outside the gene matches: 10. Germline values: CDR1 LNHNV, CDR2 YYDKDF (reference sequence). The CDR3: CATSDPGQGVANEKLFF. The CDR3 nucleotides read TGTGCCACCAGCGACCCGGGACAGGGAGTCGCTAATGAAAAACTGTTTTTT.